Below are 16 T cell receptor beta chains sequenced from a single sample in a study of T cell responses to AZD1222 COVID-19 vaccine. Sequencing was performed with immunoSEQ multiplex PCR; in TCRdb, only in-frame clones are kept and a portion is missing. The sample carries under 150,000 clones, about nine tenths recorded once. Specimen: peripheral blood, collected 28 days after the second AZD1222 dose. All receptors come from an adult who received the AZD1222 COVID-19 vaccine.

The chain links TRBV4-3 to TRBJ1-6; no reliable D call. Germline V lookup: CDR1 LGHNA, CDR2 YSLEER. V shed 4 bases and J shed 9 bases, with 16 bases lying between them. This CDR3 has 15 amino acids. The CDR3 reads CASSPGNRDSSPLHF. The DNA of the CDR3 is TGCGCCAGCAGCCCTGGGAACCGGGATAGTTCACCCCTCCACTTT.

V and J are TRBV2 and TRBJ2-3; 7 nucleotides match TRBD2. The CDR3 covers 14 residues. With 8 bases clipped from V and 2 bases from J, the junction kept 7 bases outside the gene matches. CDR1 and CDR2 (germline): SNHLY, FYNNEI. The CDR3 sequence: CASSRGGTTDTQYF. DNA for the CDR3: TGTGCCAGCTCTCGGGGAGGGACCACAGATACGCAGTATTTT.

This clone came up once. J is TRBJ2-7 and V is TRBV7-9; a possible D gene is TRBD2 (6 bases). The CDR3 has 14 amino acids. Germline lookup yields CDR1 SEHNR and CDR2 FQNEAQ (reference sequence). The germline V and J ends were trimmed by 4 bases and 1 base, with 11 bases remaining between them. DNA for the CDR3: TGTGCCAGCAGCTCACCGGGGGAATCCTACGAGCAGTACTTC. Its protein is CASSSPGESYEQYF.

The chain combines TRBV7-6 with TRBJ1-2; D is unresolved. Trimming took 2 bases from V and 2 from J, leaving 12 bases between them. CDR1 and CDR2 from the germline V gene are SGHVS and FNYEAQ. This CDR3 spans 15 amino acids. Here the CDR3 reads CASSLTAVGNYGYTF. DNA for the CDR3: TGTGCCAGCAGCTTAACGGCAGTGGGGAACTATGGCTACACCTTC.

This rearrangement joins TRBV7-2 to TRBJ1-5; tentatively, D is TRBD1 (6 bases). This CDR3 contains 13 residues. From germline, CDR1 is SGHTA and CDR2 FQGNSA. The V end lost 6 bases, the J end lost 4 bases, and 10 bases lay between the germline ends. CDR3 sequence reads: CASSTTGNQPQHF. CDR3 nucleotides: TGTGCCAGCAGTACCACAGGGAATCAGCCCCAGCATTTT.

The chain combines TRBV28 with TRBJ2-3; no definite D call. This CDR3 is 14 amino acids long. Germline-derived CDR1 and CDR2 are MDHEN and SYDVKM. V lost 5 bases, J lost 0 bases, and 9 bases lay in between. The CDR3 nucleotides are TGTGCCAGCAGTCTTCACCCTAGCACAGATACGCAGTATTTT. Translating it yields CASSLHPSTDTQYF. Looking up the rest from reference TRBV28 and TRBJ2-3 gives the full variable domain: DVKVTQSSRYLVKRTGEKVFLECVQDMDHENMFWYRQDPGLGLRLIYFSYDVKMKEKGDIPEGYSVSREKKERFSLILESASTNQTSMYLCASSLHPSTDTQYFGPGTRLTVL.

This rearrangement joins TRBV5-5 to TRBJ1-4; the D gene is possibly TRBD1 (6 bases). CDR1 SGHKS and CDR2 YYEKEE come from the germline V gene (reference sequence). Trimming left V 0 bases short and J 7 bases short, with 10 bases between. The CDR3 has 14 residues. The CDR3 region has the DNA TGTGCCAGCAGCTTGGGATACAGGGCTGAAAAACTGTTTTTT. It translates to CASSLGYRAEKLFF.

This chain links TRBV4-3 with TRBJ2-3; 11 bases are a match to TRBD2. Germline V gene lookup returns CDR1 LGHNA and CDR2 YSLEER. The CDR3 loop spans 20 amino acids. The V segment lost 0 bases and the J segment 1 base; nucleotides outside the gene matches: 12. This CDR3 is CASSQDYSGGTSGRTDTQYF. CDR3 nucleotides: TGCGCCAGCAGCCAAGATTATTCGGGCGGGACTAGCGGTCGCACAGATACGCAGTATTTT.

The rearrangement joins TRBV11-2 to TRBJ1-4, with a possible D match to TRBD1 (6 bases). Germline V gives CDR1 SGHAT, CDR2 FQNNGV. This CDR3 has 17 amino acids. V lost 5 bases and J 2 bases, leaving 18 bases between the germline ends. In DNA form, the CDR3 reads TGTGCCAGCAGCGCCCCGACAGGACAATCGACTAATGAAAAACTGTTTTTT. Translation: CASSAPTGQSTNEKLFF.

The rearrangement links TRBV7-2 to TRBJ1-5; 9 bases are shared with TRBD1. Germline V gene data show CDR1 as SGHTA and CDR2 as FQGNSA. Unmatched junction bases numbered 5, after V lost 6 bases and J lost 2 bases. CDR3 length equals 15 residues. The CDR3 DNA reads TGTGCCAGCAGTTCACAGGGGGCCGGCAATCAGCCCCAGCATTTT. It specifies CASSSQGAGNQPQHF.

This clone was counted a single time. V usage is TRBV20-1 and J usage is TRBJ2-3; D is unclear. From germline, CDR1 is DFQATT and CDR2 SNEGSKA (reference sequence). V was cut by 8 bases and J by 2 bases, with 8 bases left in between. The CDR3 is made up of 11 amino acids. This chain's CDR3 is CSSIFTDTQYF. The CDR3 DNA is TGCAGTTCCATATTCACAGATACGCAGTATTTT.

The V gene is TRBV7-2, the J gene TRBJ2-3, with 7 bases identical to TRBD2. CDR3 length equals 16 residues. Germline lookup yields CDR1 SGHTA and CDR2 FQGNSA. The ends lost 5 bases at V and 3 bases at J; junction bases unmatched: 11. The CDR3 nucleotides are TGTGCCAGCAGCCAAGGACTAGTCAAATTAACAGATACGCAGTATTTT. It specifies CASSQGLVKLTDTQYF.

The chain has TRBV12-3 or TRBV12-4 and TRBJ1-1; D unclear. There are 12 residues in the CDR3. Trimming took off 4 bases at V and 3 bases at J, with 6 bases between the two ends. The CDR3: CASSWEYTEAFF. The CDR3 nucleotides read TGTGCCAGCAGTTGGGAGTACACTGAAGCTTTCTTT.

The rearrangement links TRBV18 to TRBJ2-3; D unclear. CDR1 and CDR2 from the germline V gene are KGHSH and LQKENI. V was pared by 0 bases and J by 0 bases, with 10 bases between. There are 16 residues in the CDR3. The CDR3 here is CASSPPNPASTDTQYF. CDR3 in DNA: TGTGCCAGCTCACCACCGAACCCAGCGAGCACAGATACGCAGTATTTT.

The V call is TRBV12-3 or TRBV12-4, the J call TRBJ1-2; D gene uncertain. V lost 4 bases to trimming and J lost 4 bases, with 10 bases between them. The CDR3 covers 13 residues. This chain's CDR3 is CASSSGRGYGYTF. CDR3 nucleotides: TGTGCCAGCAGTTCAGGACGCGGCTATGGCTACACCTTC.

The genes are TRBV7-6 and TRBJ1-1, with D possibly being TRBD1 (5 bases). This CDR3 spans 14 amino acids. V lost 5 bases and J lost 4, with 14 bases in between. Germline V CDR1 and CDR2: SGHVS, FNYEAQ. In DNA, the CDR3 is TGTGCCAGCAGCCTGAAGACAGAGGGCACTGAAGCTTTCTTT. Its translation is CASSLKTEGTEAFF.